These 8 T cell receptor beta chains came from one sample sequenced in a study of T cells after yellow fever vaccination. MiXCR, run by TCRdb on the 5' RACE reads, gives a single entry per CDR3 protein. The sample lists about 50,000 distinct CDR3 sequences, 6% to 8% occurring once. This specimen was CD8+ T cells sorted from PBMCs, taken roughly 15 days after the first yellow fever vaccination. These receptors all come from a man aged 18 to 35 who received the YFV17D yellow fever vaccine.

Ten or more counts support this clonotype. This sequence joins TRBV12-3 or TRBV12-4 and TRBJ2-2; D is unclear. Trimming removed 0 bases from V and 1 base from J, with 3 bases in between. This CDR3 region has 14 residues. The CDR3 here is CASSLAQNTGELFF. The CDR3 DNA reads as TGTGCCAGCAGTTTAGCGCAGAACACCGGGGAGCTGTTTTTT.

This chain joins TRBV11-1 and TRBJ2-2; 9 bases are a match to TRBD1. Germline loops: CDR1 SGHAT, CDR2 FQDESV (reference sequence). This CDR3 comprises 19 residues. V shed 3 bases, J shed 1 base, and the junction held 12 bases outside the gene matches. CDR3 coding DNA: TGTGCCAGCAGCTTCCGGGACAGGGCCCCCCCCGTGAACACCGGGGAGCTGTTTTTT. Translation: CASSFRDRAPPVNTGELFF.

This clonotype was recorded at least ten times. The V and J genes are TRBV10-3 and TRBJ2-7; D remains ambiguous. The germline V gene has CDR1 ENHRY and CDR2 SYGVKD. The V end lost 11 bases, the J end lost 1 base, and 15 bases lay between the germline ends. CDR3 length: 13 residues. CDR3 region: CAVDASESYEQYF. The DNA for the CDR3 is TGTGCCGTCGACGCATCGGAGTCCTACGAGCAGTACTTC.

This clonotype showed up many times. This chain links TRBV4-3 with TRBJ2-2, with a possible D match to TRBD2 (6 bases). The CDR3 sequence is 11 residues long. Trimming removed 11 bases at V and 4 bases at J, with 8 bases between. Germline CDR1 and CDR2: LGHNA and YSLEER. The CDR3 DNA reads as TGCGCCGCGGGGTCCACCGGGGAGCTGTTTTTT. It specifies CAAGSTGELFF.

This clonotype was recorded many times. J is TRBJ1-2 and V is TRBV28, with D perhaps matching TRBD1 (5 bases). The CDR3 runs 13 residues. Germline-derived CDR1 and CDR2 are MDHEN and SYDVKM. The V and J ends lost 4 bases and 2 bases respectively, with 8 bases between them. The CDR3 is CASSYRKNYGYTF. CDR3 sequence (DNA): TGTGCCAGCAGTTACAGGAAGAACTATGGCTACACCTTC.

The table lists this clonotype with many counts. The DNA for the CDR3 is TGTGCCAGCAGTTCCCCTTCCATGACAAGCAAGAACACCGGGGAGCTGTTTTTT. This encodes CASSSPSMTSKNTGELFF. The chain uses TRBV6-2 or TRBV6-3 and TRBJ2-2; unclear D gene. The V gene's germline CDR1 is MNHEY and CDR2 SVGEGT. Trimming pared 4 bases from V and 1 base from J, leaving 19 bases between. This CDR3 comprises 18 residues.

This clonotype appeared many times. This chain joins TRBV7-8 and TRBJ2-5; D remains ambiguous. There are 12 residues in the CDR3. Germline assignment: CDR1 SGHVS and CDR2 FQNEAQ. V was pared by 0 bases and J by 5 bases, with 4 bases between. This chain's CDR3 is CASSLAFETQYF. In nucleotides, the CDR3 is TGTGCCAGCAGCTTAGCGTTCGAGACCCAGTACTTC. Using reference TRBV7-8 and TRBJ2-5 for the parts outside the CDR3, the full variable domain is GAGVSQSPRYKVAKRGQDVALRCDPISGHVSLFWYQQALGQGPEFLTYFQNEAQLDKSGLPSDRFFAERPEGSVSTLKIQRTQQEDSAVYLCASSLAFETQYFGPGTRLLVL.

This clonotype has at least ten counts. The rearrangement uses TRBV11-2 and TRBJ1-1, with a weak D call TRBD1 (6 bases). The V gene lost 4 bases and the J gene lost 3 bases, with 9 bases spanning the gap. The germline V gene has CDR1 SGHAT and CDR2 FQNNGV. The CDR3 is 13 residues long. CDR3 sequence reads: CASSSQGYTEAFF. CDR3 sequence (DNA): TGTGCCAGCAGCTCACAGGGTTACACTGAAGCTTTCTTT. Supplemented by reference TRBV11-2 and TRBJ1-1, the full variable domain reads EAGVAQSPRYKIIEKRQSVAFWCNPISGHATLYWYQQILGQGPKLLIQFQNNGVVDDSQLPKDRFSAERLKGVDSTLKIQPAKLEDSAVYLCASSSQGYTEAFFGQGTRLTVV.